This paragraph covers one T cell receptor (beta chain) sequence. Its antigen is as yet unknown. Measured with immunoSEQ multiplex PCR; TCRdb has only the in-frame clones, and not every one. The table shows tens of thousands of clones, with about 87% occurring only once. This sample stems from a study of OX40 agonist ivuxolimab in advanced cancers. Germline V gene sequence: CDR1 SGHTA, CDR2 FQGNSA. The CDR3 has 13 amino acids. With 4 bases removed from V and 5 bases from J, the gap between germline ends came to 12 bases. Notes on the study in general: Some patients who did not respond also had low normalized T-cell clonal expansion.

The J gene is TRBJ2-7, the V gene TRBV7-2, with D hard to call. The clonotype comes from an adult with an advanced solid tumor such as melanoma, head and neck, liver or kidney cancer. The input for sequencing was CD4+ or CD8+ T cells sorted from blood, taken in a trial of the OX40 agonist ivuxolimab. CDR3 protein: CASSSPARDEQYF. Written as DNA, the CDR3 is TGTGCCAGCAGCTCACCCGCCCGGGACGAGCAGTACTTC.